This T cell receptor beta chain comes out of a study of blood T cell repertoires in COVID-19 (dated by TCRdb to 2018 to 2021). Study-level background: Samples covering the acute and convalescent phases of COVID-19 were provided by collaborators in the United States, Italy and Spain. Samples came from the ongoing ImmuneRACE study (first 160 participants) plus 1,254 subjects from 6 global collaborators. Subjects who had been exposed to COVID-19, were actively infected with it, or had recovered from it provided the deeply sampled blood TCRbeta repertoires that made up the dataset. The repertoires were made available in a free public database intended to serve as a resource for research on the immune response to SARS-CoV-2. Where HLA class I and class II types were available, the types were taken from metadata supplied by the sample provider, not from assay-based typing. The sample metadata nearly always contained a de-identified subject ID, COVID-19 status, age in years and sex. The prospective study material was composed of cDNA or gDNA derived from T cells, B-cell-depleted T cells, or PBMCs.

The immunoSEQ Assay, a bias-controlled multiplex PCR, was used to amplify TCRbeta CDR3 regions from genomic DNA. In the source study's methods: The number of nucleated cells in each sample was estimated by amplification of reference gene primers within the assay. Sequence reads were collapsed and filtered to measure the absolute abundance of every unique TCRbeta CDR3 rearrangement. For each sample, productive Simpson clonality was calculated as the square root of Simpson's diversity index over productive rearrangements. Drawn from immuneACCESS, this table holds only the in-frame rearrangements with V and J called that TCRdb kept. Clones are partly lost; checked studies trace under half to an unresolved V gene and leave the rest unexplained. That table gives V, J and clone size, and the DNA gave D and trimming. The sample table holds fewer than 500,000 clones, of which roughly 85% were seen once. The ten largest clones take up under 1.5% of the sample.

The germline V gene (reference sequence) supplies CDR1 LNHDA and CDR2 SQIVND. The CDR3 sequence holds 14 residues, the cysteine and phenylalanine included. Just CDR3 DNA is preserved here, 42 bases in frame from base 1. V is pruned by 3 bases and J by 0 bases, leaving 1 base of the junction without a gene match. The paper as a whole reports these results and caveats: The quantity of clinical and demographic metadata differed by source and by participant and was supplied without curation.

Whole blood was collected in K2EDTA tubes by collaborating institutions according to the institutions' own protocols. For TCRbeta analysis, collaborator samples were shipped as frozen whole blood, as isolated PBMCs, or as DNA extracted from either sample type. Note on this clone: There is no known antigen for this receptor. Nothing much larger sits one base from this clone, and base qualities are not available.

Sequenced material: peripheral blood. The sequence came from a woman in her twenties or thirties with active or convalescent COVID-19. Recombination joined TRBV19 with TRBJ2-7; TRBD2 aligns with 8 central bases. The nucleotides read TGTGCCAGTAGTATGACTAGCGCCTCCTACGAGCAGTACTTC. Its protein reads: CASSMTSASYEQYF.